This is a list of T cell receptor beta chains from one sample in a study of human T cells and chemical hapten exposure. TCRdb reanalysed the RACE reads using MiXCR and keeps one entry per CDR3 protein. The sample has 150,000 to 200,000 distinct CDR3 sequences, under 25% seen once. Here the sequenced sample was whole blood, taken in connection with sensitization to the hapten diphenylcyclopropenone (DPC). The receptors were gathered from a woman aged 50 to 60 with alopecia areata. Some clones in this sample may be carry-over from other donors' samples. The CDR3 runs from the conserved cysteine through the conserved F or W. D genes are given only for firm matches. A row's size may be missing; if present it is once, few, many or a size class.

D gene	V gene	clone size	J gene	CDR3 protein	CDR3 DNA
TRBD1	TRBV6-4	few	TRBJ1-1	CASSDNVQGGYTEAFF	TGTGCCAGCAGTGATAATGTACAGGGGGGGTACACTGAAGCTTTCTTT
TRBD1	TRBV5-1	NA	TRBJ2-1	CASSLTGGLSNEQFF	TGCGCCAGCAGCTTGACAGGGGGTTTATCGAATGAGCAGTTCTTC
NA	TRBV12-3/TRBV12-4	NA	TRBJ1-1	CASSLIQGTEAFF	TGTGCCAGCAGTTTAATACAGGGAACTGAAGCTTTCTTT
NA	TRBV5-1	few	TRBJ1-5	CASSPAGAPNQPQHF	TGCGCCAGCAGCCCGGCCGGAGCCCCCAATCAGCCCCAGCATTTT
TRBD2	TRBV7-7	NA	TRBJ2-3	CASSPGLAGLDTQYF	TGTGCTAGCAGCCCGGGACTAGCGGGACTAGATACGCAGTATTTT
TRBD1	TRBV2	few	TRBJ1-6	CASSAAGTGFNSPLHF	TGTGCCAGCAGTGCCGCCGGGACAGGGTTTAATTCACCCCTCCACTTT
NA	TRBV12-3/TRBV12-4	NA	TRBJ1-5	CASTDSNQPQHF	TGTGCCAGCACCGACAGTAATCAGCCCCAGCATTTT
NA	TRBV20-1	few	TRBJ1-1	CSARDIAGLDTEAFF	TGCAGTGCTAGAGACATCGCAGGGTTGGACACTGAAGCTTTCTTT
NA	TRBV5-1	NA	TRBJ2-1	CASSVLARETNEQFF	TGCGCCAGCAGCGTACTAGCCCGGGAAACGAATGAGCAGTTCTTC
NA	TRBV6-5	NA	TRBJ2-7	CASSSQTREQYF	TGTGCCAGCAGTTCTCAGACCCGCGAGCAGTACTTC
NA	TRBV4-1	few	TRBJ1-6	CASSQEGNRGSPLHF	TGCGCCAGCAGCCAAGAGGGTAACCGGGGTTCACCCCTCCACTTT
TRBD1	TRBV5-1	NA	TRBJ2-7	CASGLGTGVSYEQYF	TGCGCCAGTGGCCTCGGGACAGGTGTCTCCTACGAGCAGTACTTC
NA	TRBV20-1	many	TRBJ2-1	CSATRRLETPTNEQFF	TGCAGTGCTACCAGACGACTAGAGACTCCTACCAATGAGCAGTTCTTC
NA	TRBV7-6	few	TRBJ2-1	CASSGDPRKDPEQFF	TGTGCCAGCAGCGGGGACCCGCGGAAGGATCCTGAGCAGTTCTTC
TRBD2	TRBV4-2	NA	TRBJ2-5	CASSQETSGRPQETQYF	TGTGCCAGCAGCCAAGAAACTAGCGGGAGGCCCCAAGAGACCCAGTACTTC
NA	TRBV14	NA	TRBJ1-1	CASSQAPRSAAFF	TGTGCCAGCAGCCAAGCTCCACGGTCTGCAGCTTTCTTT
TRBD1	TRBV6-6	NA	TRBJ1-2	CATEQGQRYGYTF	TGTGCCACCGAACAGGGACAGCGCTATGGCTACACCTTC
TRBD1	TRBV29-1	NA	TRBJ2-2	CSVITDRGWNTGELFF	TGCAGCGTTATAACAGACAGGGGTTGGAACACCGGGGAGCTGTTTTTT
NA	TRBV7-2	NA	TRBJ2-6	CASSRERTGANVLTF	TGTGCCAGCAGCCGCGAGCGCACTGGGGCCAACGTCCTGACTTTC
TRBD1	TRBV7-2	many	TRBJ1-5	CASSPNTGGSQPQHF	TGTGCCAGCAGCCCTAACACAGGGGGAAGTCAGCCCCAGCATTTT
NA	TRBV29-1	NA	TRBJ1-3	CSVRPQGPSGNTIYF	TGCAGCGTTCGTCCCCAGGGCCCCTCTGGAAACACCATATATTTT
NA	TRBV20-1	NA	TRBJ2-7	CSATREVLYEQYF	TGCAGTGCCACCAGGGAAGTCCTTTACGAGCAGTACTTC
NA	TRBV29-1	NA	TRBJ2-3	CSIQGPRESTDTQYF	TGCAGCATCCAAGGTCCCAGAGAGAGCACAGATACGCAGTATTTT
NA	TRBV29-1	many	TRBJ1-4	CSVGAATNEKLFF	TGCAGCGTTGGGGCTGCAACTAATGAAAAACTGTTTTTT
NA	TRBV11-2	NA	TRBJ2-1	CASSLEGRGNNEQFF	TGTGCCAGCAGCTTAGAAGGACGGGGGAACAATGAGCAGTTCTTC
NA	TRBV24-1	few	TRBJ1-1	CATSDTSVTEAFF	TGTGCCACCAGTGATACTTCGGTCACTGAAGCTTTCTTT
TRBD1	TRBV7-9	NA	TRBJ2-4	CASSFSNRDRGGLDIQYF	TGTGCCAGCAGCTTCTCGAACCGGGACAGGGGAGGGTTGGACATTCAGTACTTC
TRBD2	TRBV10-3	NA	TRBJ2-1	CAINSGRLNEQFF	TGTGCCATAAATAGCGGGAGACTGAATGAGCAGTTCTTC
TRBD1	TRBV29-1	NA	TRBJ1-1	CSVDRQGGTEAFF	TGCAGCGTAGATCGACAGGGAGGCACTGAAGCTTTCTTT
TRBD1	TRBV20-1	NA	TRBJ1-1	CSARDPTGVYYAFF	TGCAGTGCTAGAGATCCTACAGGGGTTTATTATGCTTTCTTT
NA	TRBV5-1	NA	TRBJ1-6	CASSPRQYNSPLHF	TGCGCCAGCAGCCCGCGACAGTATAATTCACCCCTCCACTTT
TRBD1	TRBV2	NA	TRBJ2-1	CASSEAGRGIATYNEQFF	TGTGCCAGCAGTGAAGCAGGCAGGGGGATTGCCACCTACAATGAGCAGTTCTTC
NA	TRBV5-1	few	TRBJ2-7	CASSLVQGSYEQYF	TGCGCCAGCAGCTTGGTACAGGGTTCCTACGAGCAGTACTTC
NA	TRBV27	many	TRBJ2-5	CASSWGETQYF	TGTGCCAGCAGTTGGGGAGAGACCCAGTACTTC
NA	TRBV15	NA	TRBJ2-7	CATSRARGHEQYF	TGTGCCACCAGCAGAGCCCGGGGACACGAGCAGTACTTC
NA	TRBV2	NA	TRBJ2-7	CASKSGYSYEQYF	TGTGCCAGCAAGTCGGGGTACTCCTACGAGCAGTACTTC
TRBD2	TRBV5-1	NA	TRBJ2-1	CASRLAGVNEQFF	TGCGCCAGCAGACTAGCGGGAGTCAATGAGCAGTTCTTC
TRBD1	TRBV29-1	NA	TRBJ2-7	CSVSGQGNEQYF	TGCAGCGTTTCGGGACAGGGAAACGAGCAGTACTTC
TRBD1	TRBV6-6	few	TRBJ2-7	CASSYVTGEAYEQYF	TGTGCCAGCAGTTACGTTACAGGGGAAGCCTACGAGCAGTACTTC
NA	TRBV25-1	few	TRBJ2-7	CASMGDYSGSYEQYF	TGTGCCAGCATGGGGGATTATAGCGGATCCTACGAGCAGTACTTC
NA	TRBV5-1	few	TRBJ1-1	CASSLNQNTEAFF	TGCGCCAGCAGCTTGAACCAGAACACTGAAGCTTTCTTT
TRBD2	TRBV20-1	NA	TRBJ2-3	CSAVLAGDPDTQYF	TGCAGTGCTGTTCTAGCGGGAGACCCAGATACGCAGTATTTT
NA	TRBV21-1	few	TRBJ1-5	CASSKSEGGHSNQPQHF	TGTGCCAGCAGCAAATCAGAGGGGGGGCATAGCAATCAGCCCCAGCATTTT
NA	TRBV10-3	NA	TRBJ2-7	CAIRTAEAEQYF	TGTGCCATCAGAACAGCGGAGGCCGAGCAGTACTTC
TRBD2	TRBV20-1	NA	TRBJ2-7	CSARWTSGKYEQYF	TGCAGTGCTAGATGGACTAGCGGGAAGTACGAGCAGTACTTC
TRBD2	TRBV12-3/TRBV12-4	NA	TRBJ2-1	CASSLTASGYNEQFF	TGTGCCAGCAGTTTAACGGCTAGCGGTTACAATGAGCAGTTCTTC
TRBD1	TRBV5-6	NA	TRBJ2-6	CASSRPGTGSSGANVLTF	TGTGCCAGCAGCCGCCCCGGGACAGGGTCATCCGGGGCCAACGTCCTGACTTTC
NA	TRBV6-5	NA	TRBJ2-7	CASSTAAGPSYEQYF	TGTGCCAGCTCGACGGCGGCGGGACCATCCTACGAGCAGTACTTC
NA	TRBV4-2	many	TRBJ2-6	CASSQDQVGAGANVLTF	TGTGCCAGCAGCCAAGATCAGGTGGGGGCTGGGGCCAACGTCCTGACTTTC
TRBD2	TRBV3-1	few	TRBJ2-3	CASSHREGTDTQYF	TGTGCCAGCAGCCACCGGGAGGGCACAGATACGCAGTATTTT
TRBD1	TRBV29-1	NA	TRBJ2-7	CSVETGGLREQYF	TGCAGCGTTGAGACAGGGGGCCTACGGGAGCAGTACTTC
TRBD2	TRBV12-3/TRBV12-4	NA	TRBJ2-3	CASSLGGGSADTQYF	TGTGCCAGCAGTTTGGGCGGCGGGAGCGCAGATACGCAGTATTTT
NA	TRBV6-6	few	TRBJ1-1	CASSVTRTGTEAFF	TGTGCCAGCAGTGTCACAAGGACGGGCACTGAAGCTTTCTTT
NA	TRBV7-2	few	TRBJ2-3	CASSLEVSTDTQYF	TGTGCCAGCAGCTTAGAAGTAAGCACAGATACGCAGTATTTT
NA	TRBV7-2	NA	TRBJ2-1	CASSQSGKPEQFF	TGTGCCAGCAGCCAAAGTGGGAAACCTGAGCAGTTCTTC